The rows below give T cell receptor beta chains drawn from one sample of a study of cytomegalovirus exposure and HLA in healthy donors. Profiled with immunoSEQ multiplex PCR; TCRdb holds only in-frame clones, not every one. The table records some 180,000 clones, 82% of them present only once. The sequenced sample was PBMCs. Receptors were obtained from a middle-aged man in good health and CMV-seronegative. The CDR3 runs from the conserved cysteine through the conserved F or W. The D gene is left open where the match is weak. Only part of the rows carry a size: once, few, many, or a class if the clone is expanded.

size	V	D	J	length	CDR3	DNA
NA	TRBV7-9	NA	TRBJ2-3	15	CASSLLGQGGDTQYF	TGTGCCAGCAGCTTATTAGGCCAGGGAGGAGATACGCAGTATTTT
NA	TRBV2	NA	TRBJ2-7	12	CASSREKGEQYF	TGTGCCAGCTCCCGGGAGAAGGGAGAGCAGTACTTC
NA	TRBV28	NA	TRBJ2-2	13	CASRSSGTGELFF	TGTGCCAGCAGGTCATCGGGGACCGGGGAGCTGTTTTTT
few	TRBV28	NA	TRBJ2-7	15	CASSLWDTNPYEQYF	TGTGCCAGCAGTTTATGGGACACAAACCCTTACGAGCAGTACTTC
NA	TRBV28	TRBD1	TRBJ1-6	15	CASSFSDRVASPLHF	TGTGCCAGCAGTTTTAGCGACAGGGTAGCTTCACCCCTCCACTTT
NA	TRBV29-1	NA	TRBJ2-6	12	CSGSSGANVLTF	TGCAGCGGGAGTTCCGGGGCCAACGTCCTGACTTTC
NA	TRBV9	TRBD1	TRBJ2-1	14	CASSERTGYNEQFF	TGTGCCAGCAGCGAGCGGACAGGGTACAATGAGCAGTTCTTC
NA	TRBV6-5	NA	TRBJ1-2	13	CASSLDRNYGYTF	TGTGCCAGCAGTCTAGACAGGAACTATGGCTACACCTTC
NA	TRBV10-3	TRBD1	TRBJ1-1	18	CAISATSQGAGGNTEAFF	TGTGCCATCAGTGCGACGTCCCAGGGGGCAGGAGGAAACACTGAAGCTTTCTTT
few	TRBV29-1	TRBD2	TRBJ2-7	14	CSVNSGRAGDEQYF	TGCAGCGTTAATAGCGGGAGGGCCGGGGACGAGCAGTACTTC
NA	TRBV6-5	NA	TRBJ1-3	14	CASSYGPGGNTIYF	TGTGCCAGCAGTTACGGGCCAGGCGGAAACACCATATATTTT
NA	TRBV6-5	NA	TRBJ2-7	15	CASSKSQLVGYEQYF	TGTGCCAGCAGCAAGTCCCAACTAGTAGGCTACGAGCAGTACTTC
NA	TRBV19	NA	TRBJ2-7	15	CASSIRGGAVDEQYF	TGTGCCAGTAGTATCAGAGGGGGGGCGGTCGACGAGCAGTACTTC
NA	TRBV4-3	TRBD1	TRBJ1-4	17	CASSQDSGGRGNEKLFF	TGCGCCAGCAGCCAAGACTCAGGGGGAAGGGGCAATGAAAAACTGTTTTTT
NA	TRBV10-3	NA	TRBJ1-1	13	CAISRGVNTEAFF	TGTGCCATCAGTCGGGGGGTTAACACTGAAGCTTTCTTT
NA	TRBV5-1	NA	TRBJ2-4	18	CASSSMNDEVPAKNIQYF	TGCGCCAGCAGCTCTATGAATGACGAGGTCCCAGCCAAAAACATTCAGTACTTC
NA	TRBV11-2	NA	TRBJ2-3	14	CASSFTPRADTQYF	TGTGCCAGCAGCTTCACCCCGAGGGCAGATACGCAGTATTTT
NA	TRBV27	NA	TRBJ1-3	14	CASSPGSSGNTIYF	TGTGCCAGCAGTCCCGGGAGCTCTGGAAACACCATATATTTT
NA	TRBV25-1	NA	TRBJ1-1	14	CASSESGLGGKAFF	TGTGCCAGCAGTGAATCCGGACTGGGGGGTAAAGCTTTCTTT
NA	TRBV28	NA	TRBJ1-2	14	CASSSRTVNYGYTF	TGTGCCAGCAGTTCTCGGACAGTCAACTATGGCTACACCTTC
NA	TRBV7-2	TRBD1	TRBJ2-3	15	CASTFGQGGTDTQYF	TGTGCCAGCACCTTTGGACAGGGCGGCACAGATACGCAGTATTTT
NA	TRBV6-5	NA	TRBJ1-2	13	CASSYLGGDGYTF	TGTGCCAGCAGTTATCTAGGCGGGGATGGCTACACCTTC
NA	TRBV30	TRBD1	TRBJ1-1	17	CAWSTRTGGRGNTEAFF	TGTGCCTGGAGTACCCGGACAGGGGGACGGGGGAACACTGAAGCTTTCTTT
few	TRBV19	TRBD1	TRBJ1-2	14	CASSRQGANYGYTF	TGTGCCAGTAGTCGACAGGGGGCTAACTATGGCTACACCTTC
NA	TRBV7-8	NA	TRBJ1-2	13	CASSPFGGYGYTF	TGTGCCAGCAGCCCATTCGGGGGCTATGGCTACACCTTC
NA	TRBV18	NA	TRBJ1-4	14	CATTSGLGNEKLFF	TGTGCCACCACGTCCGGGTTAGGTAATGAAAAACTGTTTTTT
NA	TRBV28	NA	TRBJ1-1	14	CASSPPLRNTEAFF	TGTGCCAGCAGTCCCCCCCTCCGGAACACTGAAGCTTTCTTT
NA	TRBV6-1	NA	TRBJ2-7	13	CASTRAREYEQYF	TGTGCCAGCACCCGAGCCAGGGAATACGAGCAGTACTTC
NA	TRBV2	TRBD1	TRBJ1-2	13	CASAPEQGVGYTF	TGTGCCAGCGCCCCCGAACAGGGGGTTGGCTACACCTTC
few	TRBV14	TRBD1	TRBJ1-1	16	CASSQETPVAGGIAFF	TGTGCCAGCAGCCAAGAAACCCCGGTGGCAGGGGGTATAGCTTTCTTT
NA	TRBV7-3	TRBD2	TRBJ2-3	14	CASSLGLAGDTQYF	TGTGCCAGCAGCCTGGGACTAGCGGGAGATACGCAGTATTTT
few	TRBV30	NA	TRBJ2-4	14	CAWSNGLTGNIQYF	TGTGCCTGGAGTAACGGACTCACAGGGAACATTCAGTACTTC
NA	TRBV4-1	TRBD1	TRBJ1-4	17	CASSQGKLGTGVGKLFF	TGCGCCAGCAGCCAAGGAAAACTTGGGACAGGGGTGGGAAAACTGTTTTTT
NA	TRBV19	TRBD1	TRBJ1-4	14	CASTATGANEKLFF	TGTGCCAGTACCGCGACAGGGGCTAATGAAAAACTGTTTTTT
NA	TRBV28	TRBD1	TRBJ2-7	15	CASSLGQGTSYEQYF	TGTGCCAGCAGTCTGGGACAGGGGACCTCCTACGAGCAGTACTTC
NA	TRBV30	NA	TRBJ2-5	12	CAWSVPGATQYF	TGTGCCTGGAGTGTACCGGGTGCGACCCAGTACTTC
NA	TRBV5-1	TRBD1	TRBJ1-1	14	CASSPQGVGTEAFF	TGCGCCAGCAGCCCCCAGGGGGTGGGAACTGAAGCTTTCTTT
once	TRBV7-2	TRBD1	TRBJ1-1	14	CASSSTGGNTEAFF	TGTGCCAGCAGCTCTACAGGGGGGAACACTGAAGCTTTCTTT
NA	TRBV9	TRBD2	TRBJ2-1	15	CASSGEASGSHEQFF	TGTGCCAGCAGCGGGGAGGCTAGCGGGAGTCATGAGCAGTTCTTC
NA	TRBV4-1	TRBD2	TRBJ2-2	16	CASSHVAGVATGELFF	TGCGCCAGCAGCCACGTAGCGGGAGTCGCCACCGGGGAGCTGTTTTTT
NA	TRBV18	NA	TRBJ2-5	12	CASSRQEGAQYF	TGTGCCAGCTCACGACAAGAGGGGGCCCAGTACTTC
NA	TRBV18	TRBD1	TRBJ2-7	16	CASSLSGTGAGYEQYF	TGTGCCAGCTCACTATCCGGGACAGGGGCCGGCTACGAGCAGTACTTC
NA	TRBV5-4	TRBD2	TRBJ2-5	15	CASSLGLAGGETQYF	TGTGCCAGCAGCTTGGGACTAGCGGGGGGGGAGACCCAGTACTTC
NA	TRBV4-2	NA	TRBJ1-5	17	CASSQDLADIDNQPQHF	TGTGCCAGCAGCCAAGATCTTGCAGATATTGACAATCAGCCCCAGCATTTT
NA	TRBV10-3	NA	TRBJ1-1	17	CAISESNGGEGNTEAFF	TGTGCCATCAGTGAGTCTAACGGGGGGGAAGGGAACACTGAAGCTTTCTTT
NA	TRBV29-1	TRBD2	TRBJ2-7	13	CRGTSASSYEQYF	TGCAGGGGGACTAGCGCCTCTTCCTACGAGCAGTACTTC
NA	TRBV10-2	TRBD1	TRBJ2-4	17	CASRRGQGASAKNIQYF	TGCGCCAGCCGCCGGGGACAGGGGGCCTCCGCCAAAAACATTCAGTACTTC
few	TRBV11-2	NA	TRBJ2-1	14	CASSLGLSPNEQFF	TGTGCCAGCAGCTTAGGGCTTAGCCCAAATGAGCAGTTCTTC
NA	TRBV2	NA	TRBJ2-2	13	CASRKIDSGELFF	TGTGCCAGCAGAAAGATCGACAGTGGGGAGCTGTTTTTT
NA	TRBV29-1	TRBD1	TRBJ1-4	17	CSVDCGTGREGKEKLFF	TGCAGCGTTGACTGCGGGACAGGGAGGGAAGGTAAGGAAAAACTGTTTTTT
NA	TRBV5-1	NA	TRBJ1-6	14	CASSQGQTNSPLHF	TGCGCCAGCAGCCAAGGACAGACGAATTCACCCCTCCACTTT
NA	TRBV19	NA	TRBJ1-5	15	CASNPGQVSNQPQHF	TGTGCCAGTAATCCAGGGCAAGTTAGCAATCAGCCCCAGCATTTT
NA	TRBV27	TRBD1	TRBJ1-2	15	CASRNTGGNNYGYTF	TGTGCCAGCAGGAATACAGGGGGGAATAACTATGGCTACACCTTC
NA	TRBV30	TRBD1	TRBJ2-6	17	CAGRGRRVRPGANVLTF	TGTGCCGGCAGGGGGCGCAGGGTTCGGCCTGGGGCCAACGTCCTGACTTTC
NA	TRBV11-1	TRBD2	TRBJ2-1	15	CASIGTSGRANEQFF	TGTGCCAGCATCGGAACTAGCGGGAGGGCCAATGAGCAGTTCTTC